One sample yielded the 28 T cell receptor beta chains listed below, sequenced in a study of T cell repertoires in cytomegalovirus infection (dated by TCRdb to between 2019 and 2020). The data were produced on an Illumina HiSeq 1500. TCRdb trimmed public reads at Q25 via fastp, called clones via MiXCR and kept in-frame beta chains. All rows with the same CDR3 protein become a single entry with the most common DNA and genes. The sample table lists about 240,000 distinct CDR3 sequences, roughly 6.5% of them with a count of one. Around 6.9% of the sample comes from the top ten. Material: PBMCs. Every receptor here comes from a human donor in good health (CMV status not recorded). Some clones in this sample may be carry-over from other donors' samples.

This clonotype was observed many times. CDR3 in amino acids: CSASRGISGGETQYF. The CDR3 nucleotides are TGCAGTGCTAGTAGAGGAATCAGCGGGGGAGAGACCCAGTACTTC. The V call is TRBV20-1, the J call TRBJ2-5, with TRBD2 matching over 8 bases. The V and J ends lost 3 bases and 4 bases, in that order; junction bases with no gene match: 10. The CDR3 spans 15 residues. Germline V lookup: CDR1 DFQATT, CDR2 SNEGSKA (reference sequence).

This clonotype was seen a single time. A much larger clone lies one base from this, so it may be a read error. This chain joins TRBV20-1 and TRBJ1-2, with D possibly TRBD1 on 6 matching bases. Trimming pared 0 bases from V and 1 base from J, leaving 15 bases between. The CDR3 covers 16 residues. The V gene's germline CDR1 is DFQATT and CDR2 SNEGSKA (reference sequence). The CDR3 region has the DNA TGCAGTGCTAGAGAGGGACACTTTACCGGTAACTATGGCTACACCTTC. Amino acids: CSAREGHFTGNYGYTF.

In its sample, this clonotype was seen many times. The V gene is TRBV5-1, the J gene TRBJ2-7; D unclear. CDR1 SGHRS and CDR2 YFSETQ come from the germline V gene. Between the trimmed V and J ends, which lost 7 bases and 6 bases, there was a span of 11 bases. The CDR3 spans 11 residues. CDR3 region: CASRSTIEQYF. The CDR3 DNA follows: TGCGCCAGCCGCTCCACGATCGAGCAGTACTTC.

The chain combines TRBV6-1 with TRBJ2-5; 8 nucleotides align to TRBD1. Per the germline V gene, CDR1 is MNHNS and CDR2 is SASEGT. The CDR3 contains 14 residues. V gave up 5 bases and J gave up 4 bases; unmatched junction bases: 6. The DNA of the CDR3 is TGTGCCAGCAGTCCACGGACAGGGATAGAGACCCAGTACTTC. Amino acid sequence: CASSPRTGIETQYF.

Ten or more counts support this clonotype. The chain is built from TRBV4-1 and TRBJ2-7; no firm D call. Trimming left V 3 bases short and J 2 bases short, with 14 bases between. Germline loops: CDR1 MGHRA, CDR2 YSYEKL. The CDR3 sequence is 15 residues long. The CDR3 spells CASSHLFQETYEQYF. CDR3 nucleotide sequence: TGCGCCAGCAGCCACCTATTTCAAGAAACCTACGAGCAGTACTTC.

This clonotype has ten or more counts. The J gene is TRBJ1-1, the V gene TRBV6-5; D remains unclear. Germline V gene lookup returns CDR1 MNHEY and CDR2 SVGAGI. With 5 bases removed from V and 0 bases from J, the gap between germline ends came to 10 bases. The CDR3 is 14 residues long. The CDR3 sequence: CASSPRALNTEAFF. In DNA form, the CDR3 reads TGTGCCAGCAGTCCGCGGGCCCTGAACACTGAAGCTTTCTTT.

The J gene is TRBJ2-5, the V gene TRBV29-1, with TRBD1 matching over 7 bases. The CDR3 covers 13 residues. Germline CDR1 is SQVTM and CDR2 is ANQGSEA. The V gene end was trimmed by 6 bases and the J gene end by 2 bases; junction bases not matched to a gene: 6. The CDR3 here is CSVQRRGQETQYF. In nucleotides, the CDR3 is TGCAGCGTCCAACGCAGGGGGCAAGAGACCCAGTACTTC.

This clonotype was observed at least ten times. This sequence joins TRBV2 and TRBJ1-4; D is uncertain. Germline lookup yields CDR1 SNHLY and CDR2 FYNNEI. The CDR3 sequence is 15 residues long. V lost 5 bases and J lost 5, with 15 bases in between. The CDR3 region is CASSFPVGMNEKLFF. CDR3 in DNA: TGTGCCAGCAGTTTTCCAGTGGGAATGAATGAAAAACTGTTTTTT.

Many counts were recorded for this clonotype. J is TRBJ2-2 and V is TRBV5-1; D possibly corresponds to TRBD1 (6 bases). CDR3 length equals 15 residues. V lost 4 bases and J lost 1, with 11 bases in between. Germline CDR1 and CDR2: SGHRS and YFSETQ. CDR3 loop: CASSVKDRNTGELFF. CDR3 sequence (DNA): TGCGCCAGCAGCGTCAAGGACAGGAACACCGGGGAGCTGTTTTTT.

This clonotype was counted ten times or more. This chain uses TRBV30 with TRBJ2-1, with D maybe TRBD1 (5 bases). V dropped 0 bases and J dropped 9 bases, with 12 bases sitting between them. The germline V gene encodes CDR1 GTSNPN and CDR2 SVGIG (reference sequence). The CDR3 runs to 13 residues. The CDR3 loop reads CAWSVSSGFEQFF. The CDR3 nucleotides are TGTGCCTGGAGTGTCTCTTCAGGGTTTGAGCAGTTCTTC.

This clonotype was detected many times. V gene TRBV4-2 combines with J gene TRBJ1-1; no clear D gene. Per germline, CDR1 LGHNA and CDR2 YNFKEQ. V lost 1 base to trimming and J lost 0 bases, with 9 bases between them. This CDR3 has 15 residues. This CDR3 reads CASSQGTGMNTEAFF. The CDR3 nucleotides are TGTGCCAGCAGCCAAGGTACGGGGATGAACACTGAAGCTTTCTTT.

This clonotype has ten or more counts. The CDR3 DNA reads as TGCAGTGCTAGAGATGGGCCCCCGTCTACAGGCATCTACAATGAGCAGTTCTTC. This gives the protein CSARDGPPSTGIYNEQFF. This chain links TRBV20-1 with TRBJ2-1; possibly TRBD1 for D (5 bases). Trimming took off 0 bases at V and 3 bases at J, with 21 bases between the two ends. The CDR3 consists of 18 residues. Germline CDR1 reads DFQATT; CDR2 reads SNEGSKA (reference sequence).

This chain uses TRBV2 with TRBJ1-6, with D tentatively TRBD1 (6 bases). Deletions cut 6 bases from V and 7 bases from J, with 10 bases between. This CDR3 has 13 amino acids. CDR1 is SNHLY and CDR2 is FYNNEI in the germline V gene. CDR3 in DNA: TGTGCCAGCAGAGACAGGTTCAATTCACCCCTCCACTTT. Residues: CASRDRFNSPLHF.

The rearrangement links TRBV6-2 or TRBV6-3 to TRBJ1-1; D is uncertain. V was shortened by 5 bases and J by 8 bases, with 12 bases between the two germline ends. Per the germline V gene, CDR1 is MNHEY and CDR2 is SVGEGT. The CDR3 runs to 12 residues. In DNA, the CDR3 is TGTGCCAGCAGTCCTCTGATAGCCGAAGCTTTCTTT. Translation: CASSPLIAEAFF.

This clonotype was counted ten times or more. The chain couples TRBV12-3 or TRBV12-4 to TRBJ1-4; the D is unclear. V was pared by 5 bases and J by 13 bases, with 14 bases between. CDR3 length: 12 amino acids. The CDR3 DNA is TGTGCCAGCAGTCTGAACCTCGTCGGACTGTTTTTT. Translating gives CASSLNLVGLFF.

This clonotype was seen at least ten times. The chain is built from TRBV29-1 and TRBJ2-5, with 7 nucleotides matching TRBD2. The V segment lost 4 bases and the J segment 5 bases; nucleotides outside the gene matches: 4. CDR1 and CDR2 from the germline V gene are SQVTM and ANQGSEA. This CDR3 is 12 amino acids long. The CDR3 spells CSVASGGETQYF. Here the CDR3 DNA reads TGCAGCGTTGCGTCCGGGGGGGAGACCCAGTACTTC.

A note on this clonotype: This may arise from a read error, as a much more abundant clone is one base away. The CDR3 end shows no conserved phenylalanine or tryptophan, and so a read error is likely. V usage is TRBV5-6 and J usage is TRBJ1-2; 9 bases are a match to TRBD1. In germline, CDR1 is SGHDT, CDR2 YYEEEE. The CDR3 has 14 amino acids. The junction had 3 bases not matched to a gene; V was cut back by 3 bases and J by 3 bases. The CDR3 region has the DNA TGTGCCAGCAGCTGGACAGGGGTGGACTATGGCTACACCATC. Amino acid sequence: CASSWTGVDYGYTI.

This clonotype was seen ten or more times. V and J are TRBV5-6 and TRBJ2-5; D possibly corresponds to TRBD2 (6 bases). The CDR3 is 15 residues long. Trimming stripped 3 bases from V and 0 bases from J, with 12 bases between. Germline loops: CDR1 SGHDT, CDR2 YYEEEE. This CDR3 is CASSSRRDYQETQYF. For the CDR3, the DNA is TGTGCCAGCAGCTCCAGGCGGGACTACCAAGAGACCCAGTACTTC.

This clonotype has ten or more counts. CDR3 loop: CSVESGLVGELFF. The CDR3 nucleotides read TGCAGCGTTGAATCCGGACTGGTCGGGGAGCTGTTTTTT. The chain combines TRBV29-1 with TRBJ2-2; the D gene is possibly TRBD2 (5 bases). Germline CDR1 is SQVTM and CDR2 is ANQGSEA. The CDR3 has 13 residues. The ends were cut back, 2 bases at V and 7 bases at J, with 11 bases in the middle.

The chain recombines TRBV20-1 with TRBJ2-3, with D possibly matching TRBD2 (6 bases). V dropped 0 bases and J dropped 2 bases, with 12 bases sitting between them. The CDR3 runs 15 residues. Per germline, CDR1 DFQATT and CDR2 SNEGSKA (reference sequence). The CDR3 is CSARDHGGITDTQYF. In nucleotides, the CDR3 is TGCAGTGCTAGAGATCATGGCGGGATCACAGATACGCAGTATTTT.

This clonotype was counted ten times or more. The chain recombines TRBV4-1 with TRBJ2-4; 8 positions agree with TRBD1. This CDR3 is 18 amino acids long. V trimming: 0 bases; J trimming: 0 bases; junction bases outside the gene matches: 7. The germline V gene has CDR1 MGHRA and CDR2 YSYEKL. The CDR3 sequence: CASSQDRTGIVAKNIQYF. The CDR3 region has the DNA TGCGCCAGCAGCCAAGATCGGACAGGGATTGTAGCCAAAAACATTCAGTACTTC.

This clonotype was counted ten times or more. This chain links TRBV7-2 with TRBJ1-2; no reliable D call. The CDR3 runs 14 residues. V was shortened by 6 bases and J by 8 bases, with 19 bases between the two germline ends. Germline loops: CDR1 SGHTA, CDR2 FQGNSA. The CDR3 is CASRRSTVEYGYTF. The CDR3 nucleotides are TGTGCCAGCAGACGGTCGACCGTGGAGTACGGCTACACCTTC.

This clonotype appeared many times. The chain is built from TRBV12-3 or TRBV12-4 and TRBJ1-1; D gene uncertain. Trimming pared 1 base from V and 1 base from J, leaving 4 bases between. The CDR3 consists of 13 residues. The CDR3 DNA is TGTGCCAGCAGTTTAGAAAAGAACACTGAAGCTTTCTTT. Amino acids: CASSLEKNTEAFF.

This clonotype has ten or more counts. J is TRBJ2-3 and V is TRBV5-4; 8 bases are a match to TRBD2. V shed 2 bases and J 9 bases; nucleotides not matched to a gene: 8. Per the germline V gene, CDR1 is SGHNT and CDR2 is YYREEE (reference sequence). CDR3 length: 14 residues. The CDR3 protein is CASSFGGGPGTQYF. CDR3 DNA: TGTGCCAGCAGCTTCGGCGGGGGGCCGGGCACGCAGTATTTT.

This clonotype showed up many times. The chain uses TRBV12-3 or TRBV12-4 and TRBJ1-4; D is uncertain. The CDR3 sequence is 15 residues long. V lost 5 bases to trimming and J lost 8 bases, with 18 bases between them. CDR3 sequence reads: CASSPRGMPFEKLFF. CDR3 nucleotide sequence: TGTGCCAGCAGTCCTAGAGGGATGCCCTTCGAAAAACTGTTTTTT.

The table lists this clonotype with many counts. The rearrangement joins TRBV7-2 to TRBJ2-5; D unresolved. Germline CDR1 is SGHTA and CDR2 is FQGNSA. The CDR3 sequence is 13 residues long. V lost 5 bases, J lost 1 base, and 8 bases lay in between. In DNA, the CDR3 is TGTGCCAGCAGCCCGCCACCCCAAGAGACCCAGTACTTC. Translating it yields CASSPPPQETQYF.

This clonotype was picked up a small number of times. CDR3: CSATGTSGHARYEQYF. As DNA, the CDR3 is TGCAGTGCTACCGGGACTAGCGGTCATGCCCGTTACGAGCAGTACTTC. The rearrangement links TRBV20-1 to TRBJ2-7; 11 bases agree with TRBD2. Germline V gives CDR1 DFQATT, CDR2 SNEGSKA (reference sequence). This CDR3 has 16 amino acids. V gave up 4 bases and J gave up 4 bases; unmatched junction bases: 12.

Many counts were recorded for this clonotype. The rearrangement links TRBV7-2 to TRBJ2-3; 12 positions agree with TRBD2. Trimming took 5 bases from V and 2 from J; bases not matched to a gene: 5. The V gene's germline CDR1 is SGHTA and CDR2 FQGNSA. The CDR3 spans 16 residues. DNA of the CDR3: TGTGCCAGCAGCCTAAGACTAGCGGGGGTCACAGATACGCAGTATTTT. Translation gives CASSLRLAGVTDTQYF.